The clone carrying this TCR beta chain has more than one count but fewer than ten. Its target is not known. There are 11 residues in the CDR3. V lost 5 bases and J lost 3, with 5 bases in between. Germline lookup yields CDR1 PRHDT and CDR2 FYEKMQ (reference sequence). Donors were nominally healthy when sampled, though unrecorded immune exposures were likely. This sample stems from a study of cytomegalovirus exposure and HLA in healthy donors. Study summary: There were about 85 million unique TCRs (from HLA-typed donors) in an early data release. General observations from the study: CMV serostatus was the sole immune exposure information available. Upon later analysis, TCR association rates were observed to vary by HLA locus, being highest for DRB1 and lowest for HLA-C.

PCR used 60 Vbeta primers and 13 Jbeta primers. The method was immunoSEQ multiplex PCR; TCRdb's version includes in-frame clones alone and lacks a portion of them. Of fewer than 110,000 clones listed, around three quarters are singletons. The material sequenced was PBMCs. V is TRBV13 and J is TRBJ2-7, with D hard to call. This TCR derives from a young woman in good health and CMV-seropositive. The CDR3 protein is CASSLYYEQYF. The CDR3 DNA follows: TGTGCCAGCAGCCTGTACTACGAGCAGTACTTC.